This T cell receptor beta chain originates from a study of blood T cell repertoires in COVID-19. The ends lost 4 bases at V and 4 bases at J; junction bases unmatched: 3. This CDR3 is built from 15 residues. Germline lookup yields CDR1 MGHDK and CDR2 SYGVNS. Data came from immunoSEQ multiplex PCR; TCRdb stores just in-frame clones and leaves some out. The sample consists of about 49,000 clones, roughly four fifths of them appearing once. J is TRBJ1-6 and V is TRBV25-1, with 8 bases fitting TRBD1. Sequenced input: peripheral blood. The source is a woman aged 55-70 years with acute or convalescent COVID-19. CDR3: CASSADRVYNSPLHF. For the CDR3, the DNA is TGTGCCAGCAGTGCGGACAGGGTTTATAATTCACCCCTCCACTTT.